These 18 T cell receptor beta chains were all obtained from the same sample, sequenced in a study of blood T cell repertoires in COVID-19. Here immunoSEQ multiplex PCR was the method, and the copy in TCRdb shows in-frame clones only, minus some. The sample yields 170,000 or so clones, 80% to 90% seen once. The sequenced sample was peripheral blood. The receptors here all came from a woman between 18 and 30 years old who had recovered from COVID-19.

The V and J genes are TRBV29-1 and TRBJ2-3; 9 bases are shared with TRBD2. Germline values: CDR1 SQVTM, CDR2 ANQGSEA. The V segment lost 4 bases and the J segment 3 bases; nucleotides outside the gene matches: 5. This CDR3 has 14 residues. The CDR3 is CSVGGSGRTDTQYF. Written as DNA, the CDR3 is TGCAGCGTTGGAGGGAGCGGGAGGACAGATACGCAGTATTTT.

This rearrangement joins TRBV4-1 to TRBJ2-7; 8 bases map to TRBD1. Germline CDR1 and CDR2: MGHRA and YSYEKL. The CDR3 has 14 amino acids. V was pared by 2 bases and J by 3 bases, with 3 bases of the junction left unmatched. Written as DNA, the CDR3 is TGCGCCAGCAGCCAACCAGGGGGCTACTACGAGCAGTACTTC. It yields the protein CASSQPGGYYEQYF.

This clone was counted once. V is TRBV11-1 and J is TRBJ2-1, with TRBD1 identical over 8 bases. Germline CDR1 reads SGHAT; CDR2 reads FQDESV (reference sequence). V lost 5 bases, J lost 8 bases, and 2 bases stayed unmatched. This CDR3 has 12 residues. CDR3 protein: CASSVGQDEQFF. The CDR3 DNA reads TGTGCCAGCAGCGTGGGACAGGATGAGCAGTTCTTC.

This chain joins TRBV21-1 and TRBJ2-7; TRBD1, the table's D call, was not compared with the DNA. TRBV21-1 is described as a pseudogene. This CDR3 contains 15 residues. The CDR3 here is CASSKVAADSYEQYF. The CDR3 nucleotides read TGTGCCAGCAGCAAAGTCGCCGCAGACTCCTACGAGCAGTACTTC.

The chain uses TRBV7-2 and TRBJ2-5; 7 nucleotides line up with TRBD1. The CDR3 runs to 14 residues. Per the germline V gene, CDR1 is SGHTA and CDR2 is FQGNSA. The ends lost 5 bases at V and 2 bases at J; junction bases unmatched: 5. The CDR3 coding sequence is TGTGCCAGCAGCCCGGGGACAGTACAAGAGACCCAGTACTTC. It is translated as CASSPGTVQETQYF. The full variable domain, rest sourced from reference TRBV7-2 and TRBJ2-5, is GAGVSQSPSNKVTEKGKDVELRCDPISGHTALYWYRQSLGQGLEFLIYFQGNSAPDKSGLPSDRFSAERTGGSVSTLTIQRTQQEDSAVYLCASSPGTVQETQYFGPGTRLLVL.

This chain joins TRBV5-6 and TRBJ2-7; 7 bases are a match to TRBD2. CDR1 and CDR2 from the germline V gene are SGHDT and YYEEEE. V shed 4 bases, J shed 4 bases, and the junction held 5 bases outside the gene matches. The CDR3 length is 13 residues. The CDR3 sequence: CASSQTSLYEQYV. The CDR3 nucleotides read TGTGCCAGCAGCCAGACTAGCCTATACGAGCAGTACGTC.

This clone was observed once. CDR3 bases: TGTGCCAGCAGTCCCGGGACTAGCGGGAGATTCTCCTACGAGCAGTACGTC. Translating gives CASSPGTSGRFSYEQYV. The chain recombines TRBV27 with TRBJ2-7, with 14 bases that match TRBD2. V trimming: 5 bases; J trimming: 0 bases; junction bases outside the gene matches: 6. There are 17 residues in the CDR3. Per germline, CDR1 MNHEY and CDR2 SMNVEV (reference sequence).

The chain carries TRBV6-5 and TRBJ1-2; TRBD1 might be the D (6 bases). The CDR3 length is 13 residues. Germline-derived CDR1 and CDR2 are MNHEY and SVGAGI. V was clipped by 2 bases and J by 4 bases, with 8 bases between them. As DNA, the CDR3 is TGTGCCAGCAGTTACGTGACAGGCTATGGCTACACCTTC. Protein: CASSYVTGYGYTF.

This chain uses TRBV7-6 with TRBJ2-1; 7 bases match TRBD2. With 1 base clipped from V and 2 bases from J, the junction kept 2 bases outside the gene matches. This CDR3 is built from 15 residues. The germline V gene encodes CDR1 SGHVS and CDR2 FNYEAQ. The CDR3: CASSLGLAAYNEQFF. The CDR3 bases are TGTGCCAGCAGCTTAGGCCTAGCGGCCTACAATGAGCAGTTCTTC.

V gene TRBV5-8 combines with J gene TRBJ1-5; D gene unclear. Germline assignment: CDR1 SGHTS and CDR2 YDEGEE. The CDR3 extends over 13 amino acids. Deletions cut 6 bases from V and 5 bases from J, with 12 bases between. The CDR3 region has the DNA TGTGCCAGCACCGGGTGGCTCCATCAGCCCCAGCATTTT. This translates into CASTGWLHQPQHF.

The V gene is TRBV5-5, the J gene TRBJ2-7; D is possibly TRBD1 (6 bases). CDR1 and CDR2 (germline): SGHKS, YYEKEE (reference sequence). The CDR3 runs 13 residues. V shed 4 bases and J shed 2 bases, with 10 bases lying between them. CDR3 region: CASSRTGTYEQYF. In nucleotides, the CDR3 is TGTGCCAGCAGCCGAACAGGGACCTACGAGCAGTACTTC.

The chain recombines TRBV5-4 with TRBJ2-1; D perhaps matches TRBD1 (5 bases). CDR3 size: 12 residues. Germline CDR1 reads SGHNT; CDR2 reads YYREEE (reference sequence). V gave up 4 bases and J gave up 9 bases, with 11 bases separating them. The CDR3 sequence is CASSAEQGEQFF. The DNA for the CDR3 is TGTGCCAGCAGCGCGGAGCAGGGTGAGCAGTTCTTC.

The chain couples TRBV4-1 to TRBJ2-5, with 7 bases matching TRBD2. This CDR3 contains 16 residues. J was trimmed by 1 base and V by 4 bases; bases with no gene match: 9. The germline V gene encodes CDR1 MGHRA and CDR2 YSYEKL. The CDR3 sequence: CASSPLVAGTQETQYF. DNA for the CDR3: TGCGCCAGCAGCCCGCTGGTAGCGGGTACCCAAGAGACCCAGTACTTC.

The gene calls are TRBV7-2 and TRBJ2-1, with D uncertain. Germline CDR1 and CDR2: SGHTA and FQGNSA. The CDR3 runs to 12 residues. The V gene lost 5 bases and the J gene lost 7 bases, with 9 bases spanning the gap. CDR3 bases: TGTGCCAGCAGCGTCAGACTGAATGAGCAGTTCTTC. Encoded protein: CASSVRLNEQFF.

This clone appeared a single time. The chain employs TRBV27 and TRBJ2-4; no clear D gene. The germline CDR1 and CDR2 sequences are MNHEY and SMNVEV (reference sequence). Trimming pared 6 bases from V and 1 base from J, leaving 10 bases between. The CDR3 is 14 residues long. This chain's CDR3 is CASRPAMAKNIQYF. Written as DNA, the CDR3 is TGTGCCAGCAGGCCAGCGATGGCCAAAAACATTCAGTACTTC.

V and J are TRBV4-3 and TRBJ2-5, with TRBD2 as a possible D gene (5 bases). The germline gives CDR1 LGHNA, CDR2 YSLEER. V lost 0 bases and J lost 5, with 13 bases in between. The CDR3 runs 15 residues. The CDR3 DNA is TGCGCCAGCAGCCAAGACCTAGAGGGCCCGGAGACCCAGTACTTC. Residues: CASSQDLEGPETQYF.

The chain has TRBV6-5 and TRBJ2-1; the match to TRBD2 covers 14 bases. Trimming at V came to 5 bases and at J to 8 bases, leaving 5 bases not matched to a gene. The CDR3 is 15 residues long. Germline loops: CDR1 MNHEY, CDR2 SVGAGI. The CDR3 loop is CASSLGTSGSYEQFF. The CDR3 bases are TGTGCCAGCAGTCTTGGGACTAGCGGGAGCTATGAGCAGTTCTTC.

The chain carries TRBV28 and TRBJ2-5, with TRBD2 matching over 12 bases. The germline V gene encodes CDR1 MDHEN and CDR2 SYDVKM. V gave up 3 bases and J gave up 4 bases; unmatched junction bases: 0. The CDR3 loop spans 14 amino acids. CDR3 region: CASSLTSGRETQYF. CDR3 nucleotides: TGTGCCAGCAGTTTGACTAGCGGGAGAGAGACCCAGTACTTC.